This TCR beta chain was identified during a study of T cells after yellow fever vaccination. As for the study in general: Fractions low in cell number were prepared with SMART-Seq v4 Ultra Low Input. General study results and limits: Boosting was followed by the reappearance of most primary-vaccination clones (about 96% CD4, 70% to 90% CD8). Relatively few clonotypes were ones that appeared in both CD4 and CD8 compartments.

As concerns this clonotype: Its antigen is not identified.

TCRdb itself ran the 5' RACE reads through MiXCR, one entry per CDR3 protein. The data hold about 320,000 distinct CDR3 sequences, with around 4.5% observed a single time. This CDR3 has 17 residues. The germline V gene has CDR1 SGHDT and CDR2 YYEEEE. Trimming cost V 3 bases and J 4 bases, with 20 bases left between them. This sequence was found in a young man who received the YFV17D yellow fever vaccine. This specimen consisted of PBMCs, obtained 15 days after the yellow fever booster vaccination. The gene calls are TRBV5-6 and TRBJ1-5; D remains unclear. CDR3: CASSSVVGPERNQPQHF. CDR3 DNA sequence: TGTGCCAGCAGCTCAGTCGTGGGTCCAGAGCGGAATCAGCCCCAGCATTTT. The whole variable domain, remainder taken from reference TRBV5-6 and TRBJ1-5, is DAGVTQSPTHLIKTRGQQVTLRCSPKSGHDTVSWYQQALGQGPQFIFQYYEEEERQRGNFPDRFSGHQFPNYSSELNVNALLLGDSALYLCASSSVVGPERNQPQHFGDGTRLSIL.